These T cell receptor beta chains were read from a single sample in a study of T cells expressing NK-cell markers. Using the 5' RACE reads, TCRdb records one entry per CDR3 protein without DNA. The sample has about 460,000 distinct CDR3 sequences. Material: blood T cells: a sorted CD56 or NKG2C T cell subset, CD4+ or CD8+ T cells, or bulk PBMC T cells (not recorded which). The receptor set was obtained from a woman aged 45-65 years in good health. The CDR3 runs from the conserved cysteine through the conserved F or W. The order of the fields is J gene, V gene, CDR3 protein.

TRBJ2-2,TRBV15,CATSRERQGSSGELFF
TRBJ2-3,TRBV6-2/TRBV6-3,CASIGADSYTDTQYF
TRBJ2-1,TRBV9,CASSVALRDEQFF
TRBJ2-1,TRBV24-1,CATTQGAGYNEQFF
TRBJ1-6,TRBV7-8,CASSLDGESSYNSPLHF
TRBJ2-7,TRBV29-1,CSVGLAGGYEQYF
TRBJ2-1,TRBV20-1,CSARYLANNEQFF
TRBJ2-3,TRBV7-9,CASSSTGAPSTDTQYF
TRBJ2-3,TRBV5-1,CASSSRVGGRDTQYF
TRBJ1-2,TRBV5-5,CASSVGSGGATNYGYTF
TRBJ1-3,TRBV4-1,CASSQGSWSGNTIYF
TRBJ1-2,TRBV6-5,CASSSTGGAGYGYTF
TRBJ1-1,TRBV4-1,CASARGGGNTEAFF
TRBJ1-1,TRBV7-9,CASSLWAGHVQFNTEAFF
TRBJ2-1,TRBV5-1,CASSFKNTSPAYNEQFF
TRBJ2-3,TRBV6-1,CASSALAGSTDTQYF
TRBJ1-1,TRBV7-9,CASSPVRGRNTEAFF
TRBJ2-3,TRBV4-2,CASSQEKRGTDTQYF
TRBJ2-7,TRBV20-1,CSARPPSVGEQYF
TRBJ2-1,TRBV29-1,CSFSGSSYNEQFF
TRBJ1-5,TRBV7-8,CASSQQNSNQPQHF
TRBJ2-1,TRBV24-1,CATRSRTGGSYNEQFF
TRBJ2-1,TRBV2,CASSVDPGGKPFF
TRBJ2-2,TRBV14,CASSSHRDTGELFF
TRBJ2-5,TRBV28,CASSNLQGLLRGAQYF
TRBJ2-7,TRBV5-1,CASSPGLAVNEQYF
TRBJ2-1,TRBV5-6,CASSLSSGVQFF
TRBJ2-3,TRBV5-8,CASSLDLSSGATDTQYF
TRBJ2-1,TRBV20-1,CSAFTASGGYNEQFF
TRBJ1-5,TRBV6-1,CASNYRGDQPQHF
TRBJ2-5,TRBV2,CASTETRPSVEETQYF
TRBJ2-7,TRBV2,CASTEIRSPYEQYF
TRBJ1-2,TRBV11-2,CASSPGQGAYGYTF
TRBJ2-1,TRBV12-3/TRBV12-4,CASNIDRGGNEQFF
TRBJ2-2,TRBV5-1,CASAGGESGELFF
TRBJ2-3,TRBV20-1,CSATPGLYTDTQYF
TRBJ1-5,TRBV15,CATSRDRLDSNQPQHF
TRBJ2-7,TRBV7-2,CASSLGSGGSVSEQYF
TRBJ2-5,TRBV25-1,CASSDPRQPQETQYF
TRBJ2-7,TRBV12-3/TRBV12-4,CASSRGQEFSGQYF
TRBJ2-7,TRBV12-1,CASSPTDRAYEQYF
TRBJ2-1,TRBV12-3/TRBV12-4,CASLSGPSYNEQFF
TRBJ2-2,TRBV7-9,CASSQQTANTGELFF
TRBJ2-7,TRBV20-1,CSARQGSGTYEQYF
TRBJ2-1,TRBV6-1,CASSEALVSGQGYNEQFF
TRBJ1-1,TRBV28,CASSRWTGPNTEAFF